This T cell receptor beta chain was recovered during a study of T cells after somatic rescue of genetic block. Sequencing was performed with immunoSEQ multiplex PCR; in TCRdb, only in-frame clones are kept and a portion is missing. The sample lists 67,000 or so clones; approximately 90% were seen once. The CDR3 sequence is 13 residues long. CDR1 is SEHNR, CDR2 FQNEAQ, per germline (reference sequence). The V gene lost 5 bases and the J gene lost 4 bases, with 8 bases spanning the gap. V usage is TRBV7-9 and J usage is TRBJ1-4; D remains ambiguous. The TCR was taken from a man between 25 and 39 years old. Sequencing input: peripheral blood mononuclear cells (PBMCs). The CDR3 here is CASSTLGNEKLFF. CDR3 nucleotide sequence: TGTGCCAGCAGCACCCTGGGTAATGAAAAACTGTTTTTT.